This record looks at one T cell receptor (beta chain) sequence and its context. Its antigen is undetermined. A multiplex PCR was run with 60 Vbeta primers and 13 Jbeta primers. Assay used: immunoSEQ multiplex PCR; TCRdb lists only in-frame clones, some missing. The repertoire holds approximately 130,000 clones, with roughly four fifths as singletons. This record belongs to a study of cytomegalovirus exposure and HLA in healthy donors. This CDR3 is built from 15 residues. The germline V gene has CDR1 MNHEY and CDR2 SVGAGI. V lost 6 bases and J lost 0, with 13 bases in between. Study-level findings and limits: In a later analysis, at a false discovery rate of 0.05, roughly 16,000 TCR beta sequences matched HLA alleles. In a later analysis, a missense DCLRE1C variant was linked to TCR beta V- and J-gene trimming.

Material: PBMCs. This chain joins TRBV6-5 and TRBJ2-3; D perhaps matches TRBD2 (5 bases). The receptor was isolated from a female donor in good health and CMV-seropositive. The CDR3 DNA reads TGTGCCAGCAGCCCACTAGAGTACAGCACAGATACGCAGTATTTT. Translating it yields CASSPLEYSTDTQYF.